The 21 T cell receptor delta chains below all came from one sample that was sequenced in a study of gamma-delta chains in newborns, infants, children. TCRdb repeated clone calling on the reads with CATT. This sample carries approximately 3,000 delta-chain clones, under 1.5% of them seen once, and the ten largest clones take over 20%. The sequenced sample consisted of blood. These receptors all stem from a child who was a newborn, infant or young child, either healthy, febrile or measles-vaccinated (not recorded which).

This clone rates as medium-sized (0.01 to 0.1%). Other DNA variants within this sample encode the same CDR3. V is TRDV3 and J is TRDJ3; 13 nucleotides line up with TRDD3. The length of the CDR3 is 17 residues. With V trimmed by 3 bases and J by 2 bases, 4 bases remained unmatched. Germline values: CDR1 TVYSNPD, CDR2 GDNSRS (reference sequence). CDR3 sequence: CAFGTGGYAWDTRQMFF. As DNA, the CDR3 is TGTGCCTTCGGTACTGGGGGATACGCCTGGGACACCCGACAGATGTTTTTC.

Details on this clone: A far larger clone differs by one base, so this is likely a read error. The J gene is TRDJ1, the V gene TRDV2; 13 bases line up with TRDD3. The germline gives CDR1 GEAIGNYY, CDR2 EKD. This CDR3 is built from 15 residues. V gave up 5 bases and J gave up 4 bases; unmatched junction bases: 6. The DNA of the CDR3 is TGTGCCTGTGGCAAACTGGGGGATACGATCGATAAACTCATCTTT. Amino acid sequence: CACGKLGDTIDKLIF.

This clone has only a few counts. Translating this DNA gives a protein that differs at residue 11 from the TCRdb one, which belongs to a much larger clone; a read error is likely, and the protein shown is this translation. The chain has TRDV2 and TRDJ3, with 11 bases fitting TRDD3. This CDR3 region has 19 residues. The V segment lost 0 bases and the J segment 3 bases; nucleotides outside the gene matches: 6. Germline V gene data show CDR1 as GEAIGNYY and CDR2 as EKD. The CDR3 region has the DNA TGTGCCTGTGACACCTGGGGGATACGCAGCTTCTGGGACACCCGACAGATGTTTTTC. Amino acids: CACDTWGIRSFWDTRQMFF.

Comments on this clone: Translating this DNA gives a protein that differs at residue 15 from the TCRdb one, which belongs to a much larger clone; a read error is likely, and the protein shown is this translation. J is TRDJ3 and V is TRDV2, with 13 positions matching TRDD3. The germline gives CDR1 GEAIGNYY, CDR2 EKD. The CDR3 covers 20 residues. The CDR3: CACDKYWGIRSSWDARQMFF. CDR3 bases: TGTGCCTGTGACAAATACTGGGGGATACGCAGCTCCTGGGACGCCCGACAGATGTTTTTC.

Note on this clone: TCRdb assigns this DNA the protein of a much larger clone, which departs from its translation at residue 8; this likely reflects a read error, and the protein shown comes from translating the DNA. The chain employs TRDV2 and TRDJ3, with D maybe TRDD3 (5 bases). Trimming removed 0 bases at V and 0 bases at J, with 14 bases between. The CDR3 contains 19 residues. The germline V gene has CDR1 GEAIGNYY and CDR2 EKD. DNA for the CDR3: TGTGCCTGTGACACCGTACTGGCCCCCAGCTCCTGGGACACCCGACAGATGTTTTTC. This encodes CACDTVLAPSSWDTRQMFF.

The sample holds a few counts of this clone. TCRdb lists the protein of a much larger clone for this DNA, which differs at residue 16, so this is likely a read error; the protein given here is translated from the DNA itself. This chain joins TRDV2 and TRDJ3, with TRDD3 as a possible D gene (6 bases). The germline V gene has CDR1 GEAIGNYY and CDR2 EKD. The CDR3 extends over 18 amino acids. For the CDR3, the DNA is TGTGCCTGTGACACCGGAGGATACAGCTCCTGGGACACCCGACAGACGTTTTTC. Protein: CACDTGGYSSWDTRQTFF.

Only a few counts were recorded for this clone. TCRdb assigns this DNA the protein of a much larger clone, which departs from its translation at residue 7; this likely reflects a read error, and the protein shown comes from translating the DNA. The gene calls are TRDV2 and TRDJ3; tentative D call: TRDD3 (6 bases). CDR1 GEAIGNYY and CDR2 EKD come from the germline V gene. There are 18 residues in the CDR3. Trimming took 1 base from V and 0 from J, leaving 12 bases between them. The CDR3 DNA reads as TGTGCCTGTGACACTGTAGTGGATACCTCCTGGGACACCCGACAGATGTTTTTC. Translated, it gives CACDTVVDTSWDTRQMFF.

Concerning this clone itself: TCRdb's entry gives the protein of a much larger clone, which mismatches this DNA's translation at residue 15, likely from a read error; the protein reported here is translated from the DNA. Other DNA sequences in this specimen translate into the identical CDR3. The rearrangement uses TRDV2 and TRDJ3, with 12 positions matching TRDD3. Germline CDR1 GEAIGNYY, CDR2 EKD. The CDR3 runs to 17 residues. CDR3 sequence reads: CACDILGDTWDTRQVFF. The CDR3 region has the DNA TGTGCCTGTGACATACTGGGGGATACCTGGGACACCCGACAGGTGTTTTTC.

About this clone itself: TCRdb records a much larger clone's protein for this DNA, with a difference at residue 4 that likely arises from a read error; the protein given is the translation of the DNA. V gene TRDV2 combines with J gene TRDJ3; 8 bases align to TRDD3. CDR1 is GEAIGNYY, CDR2 EKD, per germline. The CDR3 has 20 amino acids. CDR3 region: CACNTGPNWGPSWDTRQMFF. The CDR3 DNA sequence: TGTGCCTGTAACACCGGGCCAAACTGGGGGCCCTCCTGGGACACCCGACAGATGTTTTTC.

This clone has more than one count but fewer than ten. A far larger clone lies a single base away; this is likely a read error. Other DNA sequences in this specimen translate into the identical CDR3. V is TRAV29/DV5 and J is TRDJ3; possibly TRDD3 for D (5 bases). Germline lookup yields CDR1 NSMFDY and CDR2 ISSIKDK. The CDR3 extends over 17 amino acids. CDR3 sequence (DNA): TGTGCAGCAAGCGCGGGGGCCACCTCCTGGGACACCCGTCAGATGTTTTTC. Amino acid sequence: CAASAGATSWDTRQMFF.

This clone is large in the sample. At the DNA level, this CDR3 is encoded by other sequences in the same sample as well. The chain employs TRDV2 and TRDJ3; TRDD3 matches 8 bases. Germline V lookup: CDR1 GEAIGNYY, CDR2 EKD. V lost 3 bases to trimming and J lost 0 bases; unmatched junction nucleotides: 12. CDR3 size: 20 residues. The CDR3 reads CACDRLGGLLSSWDTRQMFF. CDR3 coding DNA: TGTGCCTGTGACCGACTGGGGGGACTCCTCAGCTCCTGGGACACCCGACAGATGTTTTTC.

Ten or more counts support this clone. The chain joins TRDV2 to TRDJ3; TRDD3 aligns across 7 bases. The length of the CDR3 is 17 residues. J was trimmed by 2 bases and V by 0 bases; bases with no gene match: 3. CDR1 is GEAIGNYY, CDR2 EKD, per germline. The CDR3 reads CACDTGYAPWDTRQMFF. CDR3 nucleotide sequence: TGTGCCTGTGACACCGGATACGCCCCCTGGGACACCCGACAGATGTTTTTC.

This clone was detected many times. This may come from a read error, since a much larger clone is one base off. This sample also contains other DNA sequences that code for the same CDR3. The chain has TRDV2 and TRDJ3; weak D call: TRDD3 (6 bases). The CDR3 runs to 19 residues. Germline loops: CDR1 GEAIGNYY, CDR2 EKD. The CDR3 DNA sequence: TGTGCCTGCGACACCGTGGGGGTCCCAAGCTCCTGGGACACCCGACAGATGTTTTTC. Translating it yields CACDTVGVPSSWDTRQMFF.

This clone turned up a few times. This likely came from a read error, as a far larger clone is one base away. The DNA is omitted, as the CDR3 cannot be located on it reliably, and the CDR3 follows TCRdb's listing. Additional DNA sequences in this sample encode the identical CDR3. The chain employs TRDV1 and TRDJ2; TRDD3 is taken as the D call from the table, unchecked against the DNA. From germline, CDR1 is TSWWSYY and CDR2 QGS. Counting both end residues, the CDR3 totals 16 amino acids. CDR3: CALGDWGIRVGAQLFF.

This clone appeared a few times. This sequence is one base from a far larger clone and is likely a read error. The rearrangement links TRDV2 to TRDJ1; 10 bases align to TRDD3. V trimming: 2 bases; J trimming: 4 bases; junction bases outside the gene matches: 6. Germline CDR1 and CDR2: GEAIGNYY and EKD. The CDR3 extends over 15 amino acids. The CDR3 sequence is CACDKLGDAIDKLIF. CDR3 sequence (DNA): TGTGCCTGTGACAAACTGGGGGATGCGATCGATAAACTCATCTTT.

This clone showed up just a few times. A far larger clone lies a single base away; this is likely a read error. The same CDR3 also results from other DNA sequences found in this sample. This chain uses TRDV2 with TRDJ2; 11 bases are shared with TRDD3. This CDR3 is 16 amino acids long. CDR1 and CDR2 (germline): GEAIGNYY, EKD. This chain's CDR3 is CACDPLGDKGTAQLFF. In nucleotides, the CDR3 is TGTGCCTGTGATCCACTGGGGGATAAAGGGACAGCACAGCTCTTCTTT.

Within the sample, this clone is medium-sized (0.01 to 0.1%). The sample carries other DNA sequences with the same CDR3. V is TRDV2 and J is TRDJ3; D ambiguous. Germline loops: CDR1 GEAIGNYY, CDR2 EKD. This CDR3 spans 15 amino acids. Trimming took 0 bases from V and 3 from J, leaving 5 bases between them. The CDR3 DNA follows: TGTGCCTGTGACACCGGTGGCTGGGACACCCGACAGATGTTTTTC. This encodes CACDTGGWDTRQMFF.

As regards this clone: With only one base between it and a far larger clone, this is likely a read error. This specimen includes other DNA sequences encoding the same CDR3. In DNA form, the CDR3 reads TGTGCCTGTGACAGGCCCGGGGGCCTCTCCTGGGACACTCGACAGATGTTTTTC. Its translation is CACDRPGGLSWDTRQMFF. The rearrangement links TRDV2 to TRDJ3; the D gene is possibly TRDD3 (5 bases). Germline assignment: CDR1 GEAIGNYY and CDR2 EKD. This CDR3 is built from 18 residues.

With regard to this clone: The protein TCRdb lists belongs to a much larger clone and differs from this DNA's translation at residue 12, which points to a read error; the protein shown is made from the DNA. The V call is TRDV2, the J call TRDJ3; 7 nucleotides line up with TRDD3. Looked up from germline, CDR1 is GEAIGNYY and CDR2 is EKD. The CDR3 extends over 18 amino acids. The DNA of the CDR3 is TGTGCCTGTGATCCCGTACTGGGGAGCTCCTGGGGCACCCGACAGATGTTTTTC. Its translation: CACDPVLGSSWGTRQMFF.

There are a few counts of this clone. A much larger clone differs from this one at a single base, so this may be a read error. The sample contains more than one DNA sequence encoding this CDR3. Here the CDR3 DNA reads TGTGCCTTCGGTACTGGGGGATATGCCTGGGACACCCGACAGATGTTTTTC. Residues: CAFGTGGYAWDTRQMFF. This chain joins TRDV3 and TRDJ3, with TRDD3 matching 11 bases. Germline V gene data show CDR1 as TVYSNPD and CDR2 as GDNSRS (reference sequence). V lost 3 bases to trimming and J lost 2 bases; unmatched junction nucleotides: 6. The CDR3 length is 17 residues. Using reference TRDV3 and TRDJ3 for the parts outside the CDR3, the full variable domain is CDKVTQSSPDQTVASGSEVVLLCTYDTVYSNPDLFWYRIRPDYSFQFVFYGDNSRSEGADFTQGRFSVKHILTQKAFHLVISPVRTEDSATYYCAFGTGGYAWDTRQMFFGTGIKLFVEP.

This clone was observed a handful of times. This is likely an artifact of a read error, given a far larger clone one base away. V usage is TRDV2 and J usage is TRDJ3, with 8 bases aligning to TRDD3. The CDR3 covers 19 residues. Trimming took 0 bases from V and 0 from J; bases not matched to a gene: 6. Germline-derived CDR1 and CDR2 are GEAIGNYY and EKD. CDR3: CACDTVLGAASWDTRQMFF. CDR3 nucleotide sequence: TGTGCCTGTGACACCGTACTGGGGGCCGCCTCCTGGGACACCCGACAGATGTTTTTC.